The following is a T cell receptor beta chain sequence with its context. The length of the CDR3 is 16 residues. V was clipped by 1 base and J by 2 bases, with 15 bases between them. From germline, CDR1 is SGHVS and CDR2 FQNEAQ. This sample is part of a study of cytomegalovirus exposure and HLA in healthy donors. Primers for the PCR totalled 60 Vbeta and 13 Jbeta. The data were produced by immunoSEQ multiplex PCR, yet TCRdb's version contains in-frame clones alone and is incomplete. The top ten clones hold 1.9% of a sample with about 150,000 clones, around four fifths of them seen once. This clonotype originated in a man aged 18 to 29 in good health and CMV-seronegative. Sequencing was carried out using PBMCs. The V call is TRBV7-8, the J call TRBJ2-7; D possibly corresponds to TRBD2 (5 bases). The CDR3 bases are TGTGCCAGCAGCTTAGGCGGGTACGGCCTCACCTACGAGCAGTACTTC. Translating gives CASSLGGYGLTYEQYF.